This T cell receptor beta chain originates from a study of cytotoxic CD8 clonotypes in ibrutinib-treated CLL. Looking at the study overall: A mean of about 240,000 productive templates and tens of thousands of productive rearrangements was obtained per sample. Study outcomes and limitations: Circulating CD8+ T-cell counts were tracked by baseline clonality, which exceeded that of age-matched healthy donors. Rising at ibrutinib response, clonality subsequently fell back toward baseline at progression.

From cryopreserved PBMCs came around 2 micrograms of genomic DNA used for TCR beta libraries. Sequencing used immunoSEQ multiplex PCR; TCRdb keeps in-frame clones, though not all of them. The sample gives about 300,000 clones, roughly 76% of which show up once; 5.6% is in the top ten. Germline V gene sequence: CDR1 SGHNT, CDR2 YENEEA. The CDR3 has 15 residues. J was trimmed by 6 bases and V by 3 bases; bases with no gene match: 5. Concerning this clone itself: Antigen unknown.

The gene calls are TRBV11-3 and TRBJ2-2, with 9 nucleotides matching TRBD2. The receptor was derived from a human donor with chronic lymphocytic leukemia. The material was PBMCs, obtained at disease progression, from a patient treated with ibrutinib. Written as DNA, the CDR3 is TGTGCCAGCAGCTTCCGCGGGGGGGCGGCCGGGGAGCTGTTTTTT. The encoded protein is CASSFRGGAAGELFF.